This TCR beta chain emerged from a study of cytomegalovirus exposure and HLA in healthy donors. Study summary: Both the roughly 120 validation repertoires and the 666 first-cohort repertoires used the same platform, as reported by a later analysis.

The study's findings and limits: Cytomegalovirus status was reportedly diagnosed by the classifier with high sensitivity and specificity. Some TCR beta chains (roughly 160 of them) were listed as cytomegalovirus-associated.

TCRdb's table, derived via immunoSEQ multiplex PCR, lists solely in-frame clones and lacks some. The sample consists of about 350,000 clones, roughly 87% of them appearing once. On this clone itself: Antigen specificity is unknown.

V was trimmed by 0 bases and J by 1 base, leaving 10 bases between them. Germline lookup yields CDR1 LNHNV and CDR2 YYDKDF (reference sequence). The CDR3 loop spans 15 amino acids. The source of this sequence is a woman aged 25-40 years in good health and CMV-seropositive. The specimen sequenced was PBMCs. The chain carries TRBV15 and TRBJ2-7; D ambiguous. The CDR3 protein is CATSRDKFQSYEQYF. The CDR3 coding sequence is TGTGCCACCAGCAGAGATAAGTTCCAGTCCTACGAGCAGTACTTC.